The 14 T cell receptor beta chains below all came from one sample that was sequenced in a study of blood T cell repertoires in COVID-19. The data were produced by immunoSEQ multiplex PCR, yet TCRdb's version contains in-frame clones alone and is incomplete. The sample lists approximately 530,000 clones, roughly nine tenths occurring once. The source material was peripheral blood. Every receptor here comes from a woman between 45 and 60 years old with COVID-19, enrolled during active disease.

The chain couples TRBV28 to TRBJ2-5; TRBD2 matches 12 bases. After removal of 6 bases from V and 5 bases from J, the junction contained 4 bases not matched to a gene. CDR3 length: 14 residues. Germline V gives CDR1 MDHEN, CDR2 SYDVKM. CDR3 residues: CASSSSGGAETQYF. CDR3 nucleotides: TGTGCCAGCAGCTCTAGCGGGGGGGCTGAGACCCAGTACTTC.

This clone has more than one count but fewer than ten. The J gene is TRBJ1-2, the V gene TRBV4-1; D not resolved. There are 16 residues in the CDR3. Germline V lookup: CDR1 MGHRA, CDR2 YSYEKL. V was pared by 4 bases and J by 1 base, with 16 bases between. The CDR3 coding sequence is TGCGCCAGCAGCCCGACGGAGGGATCCTTTAACTATGGCTACACCTTC. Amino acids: CASSPTEGSFNYGYTF.

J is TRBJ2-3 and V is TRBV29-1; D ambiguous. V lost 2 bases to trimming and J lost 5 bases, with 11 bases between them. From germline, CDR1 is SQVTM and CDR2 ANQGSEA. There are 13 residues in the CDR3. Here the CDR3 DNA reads TGCAGCGTTGAAAAACTTGGAGTAGATACGCAGTATTTT. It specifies CSVEKLGVDTQYF.

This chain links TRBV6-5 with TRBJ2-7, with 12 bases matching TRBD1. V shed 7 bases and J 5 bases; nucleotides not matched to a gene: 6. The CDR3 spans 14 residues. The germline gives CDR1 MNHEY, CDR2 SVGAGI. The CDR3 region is CASTRDRGPHEQYF. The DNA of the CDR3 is TGTGCCAGCACGCGGGACAGGGGGCCCCACGAGCAGTACTTC.

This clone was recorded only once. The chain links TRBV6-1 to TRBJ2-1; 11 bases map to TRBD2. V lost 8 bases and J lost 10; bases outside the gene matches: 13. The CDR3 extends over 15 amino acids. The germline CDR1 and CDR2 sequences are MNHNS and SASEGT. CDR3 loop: CASASSWVAGGEQFF. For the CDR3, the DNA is TGTGCCAGCGCCTCCTCTTGGGTAGCGGGGGGGGAGCAGTTCTTC.

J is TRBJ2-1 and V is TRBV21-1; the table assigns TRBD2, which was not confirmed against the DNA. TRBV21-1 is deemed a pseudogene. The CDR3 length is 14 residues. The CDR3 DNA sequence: TGTGCCAGGGGCCCTAGCGGGGGTAACAATGAGCAGTTCTTC. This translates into CARGPSGGNNEQFF.

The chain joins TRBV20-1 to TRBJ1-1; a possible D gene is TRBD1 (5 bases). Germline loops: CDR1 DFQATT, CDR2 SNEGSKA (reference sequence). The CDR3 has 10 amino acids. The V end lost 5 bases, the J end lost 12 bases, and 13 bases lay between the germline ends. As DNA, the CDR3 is TGCAGTGCTGCGGGGACGGGGTCTTTCTTT. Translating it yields CSAAGTGSFF.

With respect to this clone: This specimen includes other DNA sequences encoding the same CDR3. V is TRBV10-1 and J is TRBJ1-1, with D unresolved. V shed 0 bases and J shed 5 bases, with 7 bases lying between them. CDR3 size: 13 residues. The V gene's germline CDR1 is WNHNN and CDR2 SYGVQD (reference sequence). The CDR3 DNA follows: TGCGCCAGCAGTGAGTCGGGAGGGACTGAAGCTTTCTTT. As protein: CASSESGGTEAFF.

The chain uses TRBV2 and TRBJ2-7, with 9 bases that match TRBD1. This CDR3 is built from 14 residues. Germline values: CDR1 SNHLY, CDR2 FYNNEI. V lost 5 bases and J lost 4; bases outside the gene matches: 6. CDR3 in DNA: TGTGCCAGCAGTACAACAGGGGGCAGGTACGAGCAGTACTTC. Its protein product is CASSTTGGRYEQYF.

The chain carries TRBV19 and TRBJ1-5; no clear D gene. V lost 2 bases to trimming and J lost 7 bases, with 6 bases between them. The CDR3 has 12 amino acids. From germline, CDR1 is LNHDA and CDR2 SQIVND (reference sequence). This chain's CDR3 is CASSIQRQPQHF. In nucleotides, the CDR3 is TGTGCCAGTAGTATACAGCGCCAGCCCCAGCATTTT.

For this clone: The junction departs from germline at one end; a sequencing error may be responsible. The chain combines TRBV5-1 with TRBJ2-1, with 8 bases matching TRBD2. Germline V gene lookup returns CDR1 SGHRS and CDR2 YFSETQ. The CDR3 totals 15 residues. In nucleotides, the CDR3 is TGCGCCAGCAGCTTAAAAGCCGGGACTAGTGCTGAGAAGTTCTTC. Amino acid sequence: CASSLKAGTSAEKFF.

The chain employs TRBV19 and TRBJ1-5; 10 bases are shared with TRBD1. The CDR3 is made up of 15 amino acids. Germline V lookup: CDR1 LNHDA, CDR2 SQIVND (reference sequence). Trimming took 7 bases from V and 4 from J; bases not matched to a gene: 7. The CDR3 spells CASKPGTGENQPQHF. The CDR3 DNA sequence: TGTGCCAGTAAGCCCGGGACAGGGGAGAATCAGCCCCAGCATTTT.

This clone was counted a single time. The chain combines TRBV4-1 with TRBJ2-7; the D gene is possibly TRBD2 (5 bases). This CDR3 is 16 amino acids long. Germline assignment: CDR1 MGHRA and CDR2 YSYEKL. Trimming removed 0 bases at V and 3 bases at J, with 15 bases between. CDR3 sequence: CASSQDQAAWGYEQYF. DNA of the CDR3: TGCGCCAGCAGCCAAGACCAAGCGGCTTGGGGCTACGAGCAGTACTTC.

CDR3 protein: CASSSRDRLNTEAFF. The CDR3 nucleotides read TGTGCCAGCAGTTCCCGTGACAGGTTGAACACTGAAGCTTTCTTT. This chain joins TRBV28 and TRBJ1-1; weak D call: TRBD1 (6 bases). CDR3 size: 15 residues. Trimming took 4 bases from V and 0 from J, leaving 12 bases between them. Germline V gene data show CDR1 as MDHEN and CDR2 as SYDVKM.